Listed here is a single T cell receptor beta chain. This entry belongs to a study of blood T cell repertoires in COVID-19. TCRdb keeps only in-frame clones here, not all; method: immunoSEQ multiplex PCR. The profile shows about 230,000 clones, over 80% of them singletons. J gave up 3 bases and V 11 bases, and 5 bases lay outside the gene matches. The CDR3 has 12 residues. Germline-derived CDR1 and CDR2 are MNHEY and SVGAGI. Sequencing input: peripheral blood. The chain has TRBV6-5 and TRBJ1-2; the match to TRBD1 covers 8 bases. The origin of this receptor is a man in his forties with acute or convalescent COVID-19. In DNA, the CDR3 is TGTGCCGGAGGGACAGGCGACTATGGCTACACCTTC. Protein: CAGGTGDYGYTF.